A selection of T cell receptor beta chains follows, all from one sample in a study of T-cell memory formation after mild COVID-19. TCRdb itself ran the 5' RACE reads through MiXCR, one entry per CDR3 protein. The table shows about 500,000 distinct CDR3 sequences, with around 20% occurring only once. The sequenced material came from PBMCs or a T cell subset sorted from them (not recorded which). The origin of the receptors is an adult woman who had mild COVID-19 (a few samples of this study predate the infection). Cell type and time point are not known. CDR3s include the opening cysteine and the closing phenylalanine or tryptophan. D genes are given only for firm matches. Not all rows give a size; the values are once, few, many and, for expanded clones, a class.

NA	TRBJ2-5	many	14	TRBV12-3/TRBV12-4	TGTGCCAGCAGTTTGTCGGGGGGCAAAGAGACCCAGTACTTC	CASSLSGGKETQYF
TRBD1	TRBJ2-5	NA	17	TRBV20-1	TGCAGTGCTAGAGATCTTGCCGTGACAGGGGGCGAAGAGACCCAGTACTTC	CSARDLAVTGGEETQYF
NA	TRBJ2-5	few	15	TRBV24-1	TGTGCCACCAGTGAACAGACCAATTACCAAGAGACCCAGTACTTC	CATSEQTNYQETQYF
NA	TRBJ2-7	NA	12	TRBV7-2	TGTGCCAGCAGCTTAGAGGAGTTCGAGCAGTACTTC	CASSLEEFEQYF
NA	TRBJ1-1	NA	13	TRBV12-3/TRBV12-4	TGTGCCAGCAAGCCGGGGTTGAACACTGAAGCTTTCTTT	CASKPGLNTEAFF
TRBD1	TRBJ1-3	once	14	TRBV6-1	TGTGCCAGCAGTGAAGGACAGGGAGGAAACACCATATATTTT	CASSEGQGGNTIYF
NA	TRBJ1-1	NA	13	TRBV7-2	TGTGCCAGCAGCTTGGCACACCAAACGAGGGCTTTCTTT	CASSLAHQTRAFF
NA	TRBJ2-1	few	15	TRBV20-1	TGCAGTGCTAGAGAAGCCCGTGGCTCCTACAATGAGCAGTTCTTC	CSAREARGSYNEQFF
TRBD2	TRBJ2-1	NA	18	TRBV7-2	TGTGCCAGCAGCTTACAGCGGGGGGGCCTCAGCTCCTACAATGAGCAGTTCTTC	CASSLQRGGLSSYNEQFF
TRBD2	TRBJ2-7	few	15	TRBV5-1	TGCGCCAGCAGCTTGGAGCCTAGCGGGGGTATTGAGCAGTACTTC	CASSLEPSGGIEQYF
TRBD1	TRBJ1-4	NA	17	TRBV4-2	TGTGCCAGCAGCTGTGGGGACAGGGCGTCAGATAATGAAAAACTGTTTTTT	CASSCGDRASDNEKLFF
NA	TRBJ2-5	few	15	TRBV24-1	TGTGCCACCAGTGTGACTCCCCGGCCTCGAGAGACCCAGTACTTC	CATSVTPRPRETQYF
TRBD2	TRBJ2-7	NA	15	TRBV27	TGTGCCAGCAGTTTGAAGGCGGGGGGGCCAAGCGAGCAGTACTTC	CASSLKAGGPSEQYF
NA	TRBJ1-3	few	15	TRBV5-1	TGCGCCAGCAGCTTATCGACCACCTCTGGAAACACCATATATTTT	CASSLSTTSGNTIYF
TRBD1	TRBJ1-1	NA	14	TRBV6-2/TRBV6-3	TGTGCCAGCAGTTACAAGCAGGGGGACACTGAAGCTTTCTTT	CASSYKQGDTEAFF
NA	TRBJ2-7	few	13	TRBV29-1	TGCAGCGTTGCAGGCGGGGAAGGCTACGAGCAGTACTTC	CSVAGGEGYEQYF
NA	TRBJ1-2	NA	14	TRBV27	TGTGCCAGCAGTTTAGACCGGCGAGGCTATGGCTACACCTTC	CASSLDRRGYGYTF
NA	TRBJ2-6	few	14	TRBV20-1	TGCAGTGCTCCTACAGGGTATGGGGCCAACGTCCTGACTTTC	CSAPTGYGANVLTF
NA	TRBJ1-5	few	13	TRBV7-9	TGTGCCGCCGCAGAGGGCAGCAATCAGCCCCAGCATTTT	CAAAEGSNQPQHF
TRBD2	TRBJ2-7	NA	15	TRBV5-1	TGCGCCAGCAGCCCGTGGGAGGGGCGGTCCTACGAGCAGTACTTC	CASSPWEGRSYEQYF
NA	TRBJ2-3	NA	15	TRBV25-1	TGTGCCAGCAGCCCGGCCGGGCGTGGGGCAGATACGCAGTATTTT	CASSPAGRGADTQYF
NA	TRBJ2-3	few	15	TRBV6-2/TRBV6-3	TGTGCCAGCAGTTGGAGGGGGCCTGGCACAGATACGCAGTATTTT	CASSWRGPGTDTQYF
NA	TRBJ2-7	NA	15	TRBV2	TGTGCCAGCACTCAAGCTCCGGGACAATCTTACGAGCAGTACTTC	CASTQAPGQSYEQYF
TRBD2	TRBJ2-1	once	13	TRBV20-1	TGCAGTGCTCCCCTAGCGGGAGGAAATGAGCAGTTCTTC	CSAPLAGGNEQFF
NA	TRBJ1-3	many	15	TRBV12-3/TRBV12-4	TGTGCCACCCGAGGTCCCGAGGGCTCTGGAAACACCATATATTTT	CATRGPEGSGNTIYF
TRBD2	TRBJ2-3	few	16	TRBV2	TGTGCCAGCAACAAACGACTAGCGGGGATCACAGATACGCAGTATTTT	CASNKRLAGITDTQYF
NA	TRBJ1-1	few	14	TRBV5-1	TGCGCCAGCAGCTTGGGCGACGGAACTAATGAAGCTTTCTTT	CASSLGDGTNEAFF
NA	TRBJ1-3	many	14	TRBV5-1	TGCGCCAGCAGCCTTGGGACGGGTGGAAACACCATATATTTT	CASSLGTGGNTIYF
NA	TRBJ1-1	NA	16	TRBV11-3	TGTGCCAGCAGCGATATCGGGATCAGAGGGAACACTGAAGCTTTCTTT	CASSDIGIRGNTEAFF
TRBD1	TRBJ1-2	few	13	TRBV7-9	TGTGCCAGCAGTATTCAGGGGGCAAATGGCTACACCTTC	CASSIQGANGYTF
TRBD2	TRBJ2-7	few	14	TRBV5-4	TGTGCCAGCAGCACTGGGACTAGAGTGGACGAGCAGTACTTC	CASSTGTRVDEQYF
TRBD1	TRBJ1-2	few	14	TRBV12-3/TRBV12-4	TGTGCCAGCAGTCCCACGGGACAGACACATGGCTACACCTTC	CASSPTGQTHGYTF
NA	TRBJ2-3	NA	15	TRBV21-1	TGTGCCAGGAGCCCAAGGCTTCTCGGCACAGATACGCAGTATTTT	CARSPRLLGTDTQYF
NA	TRBJ2-1	NA	13	TRBV20-1	TGCAGTGCTTTCCCCGGGACCTACAATGAGCAGTTCTTC	CSAFPGTYNEQFF
NA	TRBJ2-6	NA	16	TRBV5-1	TGCGCCAGCAGCTTGGGTCTAAACTCTGGGGCCAACGTCCTGACTTTC	CASSLGLNSGANVLTF
NA	TRBJ1-2	few	13	TRBV9	TGTGCCAGCAGCACCTCGACAGGAGTTGGCTACACCTTC	CASSTSTGVGYTF
TRBD1	TRBJ2-1	NA	13	TRBV18	TGTGCCAGCTCACGGGGACAGGGGAATGAGCAGTTCTTC	CASSRGQGNEQFF
NA	TRBJ1-6	NA	16	TRBV20-1	TGCAGTGCTAGAGCGGGGGGCGTATCCTATAATTCACCCCTCCACTTT	CSARAGGVSYNSPLHF
NA	TRBJ2-4	NA	14	TRBV9	TGTGCCAGCAGCCCCCTTGGTGGGGAAAACATTCAGTACTTC	CASSPLGGENIQYF
NA	TRBJ2-2	few	15	TRBV6-1	TGTGCCAGCGGAGGGGGGGACGTAAACACCGGGGAGCTGTTTTTT	CASGGGDVNTGELFF
TRBD2	TRBJ2-1	NA	15	TRBV29-1	TGCAGCGTTGAGGGTCTAGGACTAGCGGACAATGAGCAGTTCTTC	CSVEGLGLADNEQFF
NA	TRBJ2-1	few	16	TRBV6-6	TGTGCCAGCAGTCGCCCGGGACTTGCGGCATACAATGAGCAGTTCTTC	CASSRPGLAAYNEQFF